Listed below are T cell receptor beta chains from one sample, sequenced in a study of T cell responses to AZD1222 COVID-19 vaccine. TCRdb keeps only in-frame clones here, not all; method: immunoSEQ multiplex PCR. Of roughly 93,000 clones in the sample, 65% to 90% were seen once. Specimen: peripheral blood, collected on day 0 of AZD1222 vaccination. The receptors shown here come from an adult in good health. CDR3s include the opening cysteine and the closing phenylalanine or tryptophan. Each record gives: J gene, clone size, D gene, V gene, CDR3 DNA, CDR3 protein. A D gene is named only where the DNA matches it firmly. Size tells how often a clone was seen (once, few, many) or the class of an expanded clone, and some rows leave it out.

TRBJ1-1,NA,NA,TRBV5-4,TGTGCCAGCAGCTTGACCACAGGGTTTAACACTGAAGCTTTCTTT,CASSLTTGFNTEAFF
TRBJ2-7,NA,TRBD1,TRBV18,TGTGCCAGCTCAGACACAGGGGGCAGTTTCTACGAGCAGTACTTC,CASSDTGGSFYEQYF
TRBJ2-7,NA,TRBD1,TRBV10-1,TGCGCCAGCAGTGAGAAGCGACAGGGGGCCTCCTACGAGCAGTACTTC,CASSEKRQGASYEQYF
TRBJ2-1,NA,NA,TRBV10-3,TGTGCCATCAGTGAGTCGTCAGCAGGTGAGCAGTTCTTC,CAISESSAGEQFF
TRBJ2-3,NA,TRBD1,TRBV7-2,TGTGCCAGCAGCTACCGGGACAGCTACACAGATACGCAGTATTTT,CASSYRDSYTDTQYF
TRBJ1-1,NA,NA,TRBV5-6,TGTGCCAGCAGCTTATCAAGCAGACCTGAAGCTTTCTTT,CASSLSSRPEAFF
TRBJ2-3,NA,TRBD2,TRBV9,TGTGCCAGCAGCGTTGTGGGCGGGAGTGGTACAGATACGCAGTATTTT,CASSVVGGSGTDTQYF
TRBJ1-1,NA,NA,TRBV10-3,TGTGCCATCAGGTCTGGAGGGAACACTGAAGCTTTCTTT,CAIRSGGNTEAFF
TRBJ1-1,NA,NA,TRBV19,TGTGCCAGTAGTTACCCCGGTGGAAGCACTGAAGCTTTCTTT,CASSYPGGSTEAFF
TRBJ1-3,NA,NA,TRBV3-1/TRBV3-2,TGTGCCAGCAGCCAAGGGGGAACTGGAAACACCATATATTTT,CASSQGGTGNTIYF
TRBJ2-7,NA,TRBD1,TRBV30,TGTGCCTGGAGAACCCAGGGGGCAAGGTACGAGCAGTACTTC,CAWRTQGARYEQYF
TRBJ2-5,NA,NA,TRBV21-1,TGTGCCAGCAGCATACGGACAGGGGTCCAAGAGACCCAGTACTTC,CASSIRTGVQETQYF
TRBJ1-6,NA,NA,TRBV12-1,NA,CASSFVATGTGDSPLHF
TRBJ2-3,NA,NA,TRBV20-1,TGCTCCCTCCGGGTAACAGATACGCAGTATTTT,CSLRVTDTQYF
TRBJ1-5,NA,NA,TRBV2,TGTGCCAGCAGTGAGTCAGGGAGCAATCAGCCCCAGCATTTT,CASSESGSNQPQHF
TRBJ2-7,few,TRBD2,TRBV6-2/TRBV6-3,TGTGCCAGCACCCCCGGGCTAGCGGGGCGCGAGCAGTACTTC,CASTPGLAGREQYF
TRBJ1-5,NA,NA,TRBV7-8,TGTGCCAGCAGCTTAGTCGGGGGACCCAATCAGCCCCAGCATTTT,CASSLVGGPNQPQHF
TRBJ2-3,NA,NA,TRBV19,TGTGCCAGTAGTATACTTGGACAGCTTAGCACAGATACGCAGTATTTT,CASSILGQLSTDTQYF
TRBJ2-1,NA,TRBD2,TRBV7-2,TGTGCCAGCAGCTTATTGTTTGGGACTAGCGGAAGGAATGAGCAGTTCTTC,CASSLLFGTSGRNEQFF
TRBJ1-4,NA,NA,TRBV19,TGTGCCAGTAGTAGATCAAAGGGAAAACTGTTTTTT,CASSRSKGKLFF
TRBJ1-5,NA,NA,TRBV6-2/TRBV6-3,TGTGCCAGCAGTTACTCGCGCGGTGGCAGTAGCAATCAGCCCCAGCATTTT,CASSYSRGGSSNQPQHF
TRBJ1-5,few,TRBD1,TRBV9,TGTGCCAGCAGCCTCGGGACAGCCGACAATCAGCCCCAGCATTTT,CASSLGTADNQPQHF
TRBJ1-5,NA,NA,TRBV30,TGTGCCTGGACTGGACAGTCGCCGAATCAGCCCCAGCATTTT,CAWTGQSPNQPQHF
TRBJ2-7,NA,TRBD2,TRBV5-1,TGCGCCAGCAAAATCGGGACTAGCAAATCCTACGAGCAGTACTTC,CASKIGTSKSYEQYF
TRBJ2-2,NA,NA,TRBV29-1,TGCAGCGTTGAGAGACGGGGTTTGAACACCGGGGAGCTGTTTTTT,CSVERRGLNTGELFF
TRBJ1-2,NA,TRBD1,TRBV7-2,TGTGCCAGCAGCCCAGGGACAGGGACTAACTATGGCGGCTACACCTTC,CASSPGTGTNYGGYTF
TRBJ2-2,NA,TRBD2,TRBV11-3,TGTGCCAGCAGCTTAGAGGCTAGCGGAGACACCGGGGAGCTGTTTTTT,CASSLEASGDTGELFF
TRBJ2-1,NA,TRBD2,TRBV7-2,TGTGCCAGCAGCCCAAGGTTGGCGGGAGGGACCTCCCGCAATGAGCAGTTCTTC,CASSPRLAGGTSRNEQFF
TRBJ2-3,NA,NA,TRBV7-9,TGTGCCAGCAGCTCTCCGGGAACATCCACAGATACGCAGTATTTT,CASSSPGTSTDTQYF
TRBJ2-5,NA,TRBD1,TRBV7-2,TGTGCCAGCAGCTCAAGCCCGGCTGACAGGGGAGAGACCCAGTACTTC,CASSSSPADRGETQYF
TRBJ2-1,NA,TRBD2,TRBV10-2,TGCGCCAGCAGGACAACTAGCGGACGCTCCTACAATGAGCAGTTCTTC,CASRTTSGRSYNEQFF
TRBJ1-6,NA,NA,TRBV5-1,TGCGCCAGCAGCCTTGACCCACAGGGTAATTCACCCCTCCACTTT,CASSLDPQGNSPLHF
TRBJ1-5,NA,TRBD1,TRBV5-5,TGTGCCAGCAGCTTGGGTGGGGACAGGGGGCTTTCTTACAATCAGCCCCAGCATTTT,CASSLGGDRGLSYNQPQHF
TRBJ1-4,NA,NA,TRBV27,TGTGCCAGCGGGGAGGGATGGGAAAAACTGTTTTTT,CASGEGWEKLFF
TRBJ1-6,NA,NA,TRBV19,TGTGCCAGTAGTATAGGGGTCGGCAGTGGTAATTCACCCCTCCACTTT,CASSIGVGSGNSPLHF
TRBJ1-5,NA,NA,TRBV6-2/TRBV6-3,TGTGCCAGCAGTTACCTGGAGCCGGGATTTCAGCCCCAGCATTTT,CASSYLEPGFQPQHF
TRBJ2-5,NA,NA,TRBV5-4,TGTGCCAGCAGTGAGGGGACACACCAAGAGACCCAGTACTTC,CASSEGTHQETQYF
TRBJ2-5,NA,TRBD2,TRBV11-3,TGTGCCAGCAGCTTTAGCGGGGGCGCGGTGGAGACCCAGTACTTC,CASSFSGGAVETQYF
TRBJ2-1,once,TRBD2,TRBV5-4,TGTGCCAGCAGCGCAGCGGGAGGGCCCCGTGAGCAGTTCTTC,CASSAAGGPREQFF
TRBJ1-1,few,NA,TRBV6-5,TGTGCCAGCAGCAAGGACATACCGAACACTGAAGCTTTCTTT,CASSKDIPNTEAFF
TRBJ1-2,NA,NA,TRBV5-4,TGTGCCAGCAGCTTGGGATCGAGGGGGGGCTATGGCTACACCTTC,CASSLGSRGGYGYTF